This T cell receptor beta chain was retrieved from a study of blood T cell repertoires in COVID-19. The assay was immunoSEQ multiplex PCR, and TCRdb's table has in-frame clones only and misses some. The table records about 200,000 clones, 85% of them present only once. CDR3 length equals 16 residues. V was cut by 4 bases and J by 0 bases, with 17 bases left in between. Looked up from germline, CDR1 is SGHRS and CDR2 is YFSETQ. This clonotype originated in a person aged 65-85 years with COVID-19, enrolled during active disease. The chain combines TRBV5-1 with TRBJ2-7; weak D call: TRBD1 (6 bases). Sequencing input: peripheral blood. The CDR3 loop reads CASSTSTGSVSYEQYF. CDR3 bases: TGCGCCAGCAGCACCTCGACAGGCTCAGTCTCCTACGAGCAGTACTTC.